This T cell receptor (beta chain) originates from a study of cytomegalovirus exposure and HLA in healthy donors. Points from the study as a whole: The study recorded around 160 TCR beta chains that were cytomegalovirus-associated. Published work reported that the classifier diagnosed cytomegalovirus status with high specificity and sensitivity.

The CDR3 sequence is 13 residues long. Germline loops: CDR1 SGHTA, CDR2 FQGTGA. Trimming pared 5 bases from V and 2 bases from J, leaving 9 bases between. The donors belonged to the roughly 130-subject validation cohort, separate from the roughly 670-subject first cohort. Note on this clone: Its antigen is currently unknown.

Clones were sequenced by immunoSEQ multiplex PCR, and TCRdb holds only the in-frame ones, with some missing. The table includes about 160,000 clones, about 96% detected once. This sequence originates from a woman under 30 in good health and CMV-seronegative. The chain combines TRBV7-3 with TRBJ1-2; TRBD1 might be the D (6 bases). The sample taken for sequencing was PBMCs. Here the CDR3 reads CASSPDRNYGYTF. The CDR3 DNA follows: TGTGCCAGCAGCCCCGACAGGAACTATGGCTACACCTTC.